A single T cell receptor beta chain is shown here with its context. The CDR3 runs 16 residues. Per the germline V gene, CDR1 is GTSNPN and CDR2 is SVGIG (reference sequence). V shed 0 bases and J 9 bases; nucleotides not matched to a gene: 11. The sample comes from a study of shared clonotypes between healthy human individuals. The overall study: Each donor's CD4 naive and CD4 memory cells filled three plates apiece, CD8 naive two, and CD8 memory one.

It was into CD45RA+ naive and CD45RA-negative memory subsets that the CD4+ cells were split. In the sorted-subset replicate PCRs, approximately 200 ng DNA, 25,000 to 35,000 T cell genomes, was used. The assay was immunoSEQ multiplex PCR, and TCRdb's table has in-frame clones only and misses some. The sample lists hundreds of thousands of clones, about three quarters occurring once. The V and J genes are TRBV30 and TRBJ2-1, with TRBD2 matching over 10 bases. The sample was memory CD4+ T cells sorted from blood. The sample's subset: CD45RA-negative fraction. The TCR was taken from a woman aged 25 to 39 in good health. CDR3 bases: TGTGCCTGGAGTGTACAAGCTAGCGGGAGTATAGGTGAGCAGTTCTTC. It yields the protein CAWSVQASGSIGEQFF. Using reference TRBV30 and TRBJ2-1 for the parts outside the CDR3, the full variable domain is SQTIHQWPATLVQPVGSPLSLECTVEGTSNPNLYWYRQAAGRGLQLLFYSVGIGQISSEVPQNLSASRPQDRQFILSSKKLLLSDSGFYLCAWSVQASGSIGEQFFGPGTRLTVL.